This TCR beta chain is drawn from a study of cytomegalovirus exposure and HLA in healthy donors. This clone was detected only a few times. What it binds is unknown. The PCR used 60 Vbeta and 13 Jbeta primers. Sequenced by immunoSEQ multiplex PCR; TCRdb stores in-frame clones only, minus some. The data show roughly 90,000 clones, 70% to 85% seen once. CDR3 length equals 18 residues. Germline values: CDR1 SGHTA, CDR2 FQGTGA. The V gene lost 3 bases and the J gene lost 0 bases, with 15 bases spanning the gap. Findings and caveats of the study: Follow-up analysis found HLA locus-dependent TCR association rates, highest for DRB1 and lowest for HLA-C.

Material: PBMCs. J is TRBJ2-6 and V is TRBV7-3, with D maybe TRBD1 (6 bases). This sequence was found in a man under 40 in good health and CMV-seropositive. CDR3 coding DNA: TGTGCCAGCAGCTTGGGGGCCCCTCCTAGCTCTGGGGCCAACGTCCTGACTTTC. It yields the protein CASSLGAPPSSGANVLTF.